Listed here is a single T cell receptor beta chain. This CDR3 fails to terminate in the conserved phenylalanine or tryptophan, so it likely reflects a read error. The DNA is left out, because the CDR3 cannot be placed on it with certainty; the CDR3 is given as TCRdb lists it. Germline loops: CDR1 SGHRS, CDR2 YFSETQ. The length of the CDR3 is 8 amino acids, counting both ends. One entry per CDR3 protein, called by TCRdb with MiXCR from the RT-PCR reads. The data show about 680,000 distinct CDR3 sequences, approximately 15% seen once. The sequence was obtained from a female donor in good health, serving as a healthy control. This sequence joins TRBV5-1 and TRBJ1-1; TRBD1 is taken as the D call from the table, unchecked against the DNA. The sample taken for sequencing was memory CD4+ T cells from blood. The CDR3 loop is CASSLWGS.